This is a list of T cell receptor beta chains from one sample in a study of T cell responses to AZD1222 COVID-19 vaccine. TCRdb keeps only in-frame clones here, not all; method: immunoSEQ multiplex PCR. The repertoire holds nearly 90,000 clones, with about nine tenths as singletons. The sequences come from peripheral blood, collected 28 days after the second AZD1222 dose. These receptors all come from an adult who received the AZD1222 COVID-19 vaccine. CDR3s include the opening cysteine and the closing phenylalanine or tryptophan. A D gene is named only where the DNA matches it firmly. Clone size is not always given. Where it is, it says once, few, many or a class for expanded clones.

TGTGCCAGCAGCCTGGGGACAGCTCTTTTCGGGGGCTACACCTTC | CASSLGTALFGGYTF | TRBV5-6 | . | TRBD1 | TRBJ1-2
TGTGCCACTGGGGGGGCTGGAAACACCATATATTTT | CATGGAGNTIYF | TRBV19 | . | . | TRBJ1-3
TGTGCCAGCAGCTACCGACAGGCTAATTCACCCCTCCACTTT | CASSYRQANSPLHF | TRBV7-9 | . | . | TRBJ1-6
TGTGCCAGCACCCTGGGACAGGGGGCGGTCACTGAAGCTTTCTTT | CASTLGQGAVTEAFF | TRBV9 | . | TRBD1 | TRBJ1-1
TGTGCCAGCAGCTTGTACGAGTCCTACGAGCAGTACTTC | CASSLYESYEQYF | TRBV11-2 | . | . | TRBJ2-7
TGTGCCAGTAGTATTACGACAGGGGATAACTATGGCTACACCTTC | CASSITTGDNYGYTF | TRBV19 | . | TRBD1 | TRBJ1-2
TGTGCCAGCAGCCCGCAGGGTAGGAGGACTGAAGCTTTCTTT | CASSPQGRRTEAFF | TRBV9 | . | . | TRBJ1-1
TGTGCCACCAGCAGAAACAACTATGGCTACACCTTC | CATSRNNYGYTF | TRBV15 | . | . | TRBJ1-2
TGTGCCAGCAGTTTATACGAGGGCAGGGGGCGCGAAGCTTTCTTT | CASSLYEGRGREAFF | TRBV28 | . | TRBD1 | TRBJ1-1
TGTGCCAGCAGCTTTAGTCAGCGGGGGGGAGATACGCAGTATTTT | CASSFSQRGGDTQYF | TRBV7-2 | . | TRBD2 | TRBJ2-3
TGTGCCAGCAGCGCAAAAGGATATGACAGGCCGGCTAACTATGGCTACACCTTC | CASSAKGYDRPANYGYTF | TRBV7-9 | once | . | TRBJ1-2
TGTGCCAGTAGTATAGGGACAGGCTCCTACAATGAGCAGTTCTTC | CASSIGTGSYNEQFF | TRBV19 | . | TRBD1 | TRBJ2-1
TGTGCCAGCCGTGAGGACAGAAGTTTCGTCTATGGCTACACCTTC | CASREDRSFVYGYTF | TRBV2 | . | . | TRBJ1-2
TGTGCCAGCAGTTTCGGCCTTATCGGGGAGCTGTTTTTT | CASSFGLIGELFF | TRBV12-3/TRBV12-4 | . | . | TRBJ2-2
TGTGCCAGCAGCTTCGACAGGGCGCAAAGACAAGCTTTCTTT | CASSFDRAQRQAFF | TRBV5-6 | . | TRBD1 | TRBJ1-1
TGTGCCAGCAGCTTAGAGGGGTGGACTAGCGAGGGGCCAGACGAGCAGTACTTC | CASSLEGWTSEGPDEQYF | TRBV11-3 | . | TRBD2 | TRBJ2-7
TGTGCCAGCAGCCACCCCGGGACAGGTGGCTACGAGCAGTACTTC | CASSHPGTGGYEQYF | TRBV6-5 | . | TRBD1 | TRBJ2-7
TGCGCCAGCAGTGAGTCGTCGGGGGGGGCGTCCGAGCAGTACTTC | CASSESSGGASEQYF | TRBV10-1 | . | TRBD2 | TRBJ2-7
TGTGCCAGCAGGATACAGTCCTATAATTCACCCCTCCACTTT | CASRIQSYNSPLHF | TRBV6-5 | once | . | TRBJ1-6
TGTGCCTGCCACAGGGGAGTAAACTATGGCTACACCTTC | CACHRGVNYGYTF | TRBV30 | . | TRBD1 | TRBJ1-2
TGTGCCAGCAGCTTACAGGGTACCGGGGAGCTGTTTTTT | CASSLQGTGELFF | TRBV5-6 | . | . | TRBJ2-2
TGTGCCAGCAGACCGACGACCCAAATTGCTCTGGAGCAGTACTTC | CASRPTTQIALEQYF | TRBV27 | . | . | TRBJ2-7
TGTGCCAGCAGCTTGGGGGACAGGGGTAGGGATGAGCAGTTCTTC | CASSLGDRGRDEQFF | TRBV5-8 | . | TRBD1 | TRBJ2-1
TGTGCCAGCAGTGATTTCCGGCGCACCCTCCACTTT | CASSDFRRTLHF | TRBV6-1 | . | . | TRBJ1-6
TGTGCCAGCAGTGACCCAGCGCAGGGGGTCGGACCCCTCCACTTT | CASSDPAQGVGPLHF | TRBV25-1 | . | TRBD1 | TRBJ1-6
TGTGCCAGCAGCAGTCCAGAAGCTTTCTTT | CASSSPEAFF | TRBV6-2/TRBV6-3 | . | . | TRBJ1-1
TGTGCCAGCACCCTGACACGGTTTACAAACTATGGCTACACCTTC | CASTLTRFTNYGYTF | TRBV2 | once | . | TRBJ1-2
TGCAGTGCTAGTCGGCAGGGGGCCTTTACCAAAAACATTCAGTACTTC | CSASRQGAFTKNIQYF | TRBV20-1 | few | TRBD1 | TRBJ2-4
TGTGCCAGCAGCCGGGACAGTTGGAACGGGGAGCTGTTTTTT | CASSRDSWNGELFF | TRBV3-1/TRBV3-2 | . | TRBD1 | TRBJ2-2
TGTGCCAGCAGGCTAGGGGGGGGCTCCACTAACTATGGCTACACCTTC | CASRLGGGSTNYGYTF | TRBV11-2 | . | . | TRBJ1-2
TGTGCCTGGAACTTCGGGACAGGGGCTGAGACCCAGTACTTC | CAWNFGTGAETQYF | TRBV30 | . | TRBD1 | TRBJ2-5
TGTGCCTGGAGAGGAGAAACTAATGAAAAACTGTTTTTT | CAWRGETNEKLFF | TRBV30 | . | . | TRBJ1-4
TGCGCCAGCAGCCAGGGACAGCCTAATTCACCCCTCCACTTT | CASSQGQPNSPLHF | TRBV4-1 | . | TRBD1 | TRBJ1-6